The T cell receptor (beta chain) described here comes from a study of blood T cell repertoires in COVID-19. Study information: Sites across the United States, Italy and Spain contributed samples from acute and convalescent COVID-19. T cells, B-cell-depleted T cells, or PBMCs supplied cDNA or gDNA.

Looked up from germline, CDR1 is KGHDR and CDR2 is SFDVKD. This CDR3 region has 15 residues. Original processing notes: Estimated nucleated cell counts came from reference gene primer amplification. The protocol was immunoSEQ multiplex PCR, while the TCRdb copy is restricted to in-frame clones and leaves out a portion. V and J calls and clone size are as listed in that table; D and trimming were resolved from the DNA. The table lists 80,000 to 100,000 clones, approximately 91% of them singletons, with 1.8% in the top ten. This chain links TRBV24-1 with TRBJ1-1; TRBD1 aligns across 7 bases. Source material: peripheral blood. The origin of this receptor is a human donor with active COVID-19. The donor label of this sample is uncertain. This CDR3 is CAGRVGWDSNTEAFF. The CDR3 nucleotides are TGTGCGGGACGAGTGGGGTGGGACAGTAACACTGAAGCTTTCTTT.